One sample yielded the 6 T cell receptor beta chains listed below, sequenced in a study of OX40 agonist ivuxolimab in advanced cancers. Sequenced by immunoSEQ multiplex PCR; TCRdb stores in-frame clones only, minus some. The top ten hold 9% to 10% of the sample, which has 74,000 or so clones, about 90% seen once. The specimen comprised CD4+ or CD8+ T cells sorted from blood, sampled in a trial of the OX40 agonist ivuxolimab. The receptors come from an adult with an advanced solid tumor such as melanoma, head and neck, liver or kidney cancer.

The chain is built from TRBV6-4 and TRBJ2-1; 7 bases agree with TRBD2. Germline CDR1 MRHNA, CDR2 SNTAGT. The CDR3 sequence is 14 residues long. V shed 5 bases and J 6 bases; nucleotides not matched to a gene: 7. The CDR3 loop is CASSLWEGRNEQFF. The CDR3 bases are TGTGCCAGCAGTCTGTGGGAGGGTCGCAATGAGCAGTTCTTC.

The DNA for the CDR3 is TGTGCCAGCAGTTTAGGAAGTCCCTACGAGCAGTACTTC. It codes for CASSLGSPYEQYF. This rearrangement joins TRBV28 to TRBJ2-7; D is unresolved. The germline V and J ends were trimmed by 2 bases and 2 bases, with 7 bases remaining between them. This CDR3 has 13 amino acids. The germline V gene encodes CDR1 MDHEN and CDR2 SYDVKM.

The J gene is TRBJ2-7, the V gene TRBV5-4; a weak D match, TRBD2 (7 bases). The germline CDR1 and CDR2 sequences are SGHNT and YYREEE (reference sequence). This CDR3 region has 15 residues. V was trimmed by 4 bases and J by 4 bases, leaving 18 bases between them. CDR3 loop: CASSRTGGSLYEQYF. The CDR3 coding sequence is TGTGCCAGCAGCCGGACGGGGGGCAGCTTGTACGAGCAGTACTTC.

The chain has TRBV10-2 and TRBJ2-5, with unresolved D. CDR3 length: 14 amino acids. The germline V gene encodes CDR1 WSHSY and CDR2 SAAADI. V lost 3 bases and J lost 0, with 8 bases in between. The CDR3 DNA sequence: TGCGCCAGCAGTGAAGGCAGACACCAAGAGACCCAGTACTTC. Amino acids: CASSEGRHQETQYF.

The chain links TRBV18 to TRBJ2-7, with D possibly being TRBD2 (5 bases). The CDR3 is 13 amino acids. Germline values: CDR1 KGHSH, CDR2 LQKENI. V lost 2 bases, J lost 4 bases, and 9 bases lay in between. The CDR3 DNA sequence: TGTGCCAGCTCACCAGGGAGTGGATACGAGCAGTACTTC. As protein: CASSPGSGYEQYF. Based on the CDR3 plus reference TRBV18 and TRBJ2-7, the full variable domain is NAGVMQNPRHLVRRRGQEARLRCSPMKGHSHVYWYRQLPEEGLKFMVYLQKENIIDESGMPKERFSAEFPKEGPSILRIQQVVRGDSAAYFCASSPGSGYEQYFGPGTRLTVT.

V gene TRBV7-2 combines with J gene TRBJ2-7; D may match TRBD1 or TRBD2 (5 bases each). The V end was cut by 5 bases, the J end by 7 bases, with 18 bases between. The germline V gene has CDR1 SGHTA and CDR2 FQGNSA. This CDR3 has 14 amino acids. The CDR3 region has the DNA TGTGCCAGCAGCCACACGTGGGACGATCGGGAGCAGTACTTC. Residues: CASSHTWDDREQYF.